The sample holds a few counts of the clone carrying this TCR beta chain. Its antigen is currently unknown. V was shortened by 0 bases and J by 6 bases, with 15 bases between the two germline ends. The germline V gene has CDR1 LGHNA and CDR2 YNFKEQ. This CDR3 is built from 16 residues. The sample comes from a study of blood T cells in healthy people across ages. Study-level results: Per million T cells, TCR beta diversity dropped roughly linearly as age increased.

It was with a sample-barcoded 5' primer and a J-beta primer mix that a second PCR of roughly 7 to 11 cycles was run. TCRdb re-analysed the 5' RACE reads in MiXCR, keeping a single row per CDR3 protein. The repertoire holds 1.5 million to 2 million distinct CDR3 sequences, with around 48% as singletons. This clonotype was obtained from a woman aged 40 to 50 in good health. V usage is TRBV4-2 and J usage is TRBJ2-1; D is uncertain. The sequencing sample was made of blood. DNA for the CDR3: TGTGCCAGCAGCCAAGATAAAGGCGGCCACGCCAATGAGCAGTTCTTC. It specifies CASSQDKGGHANEQFF.